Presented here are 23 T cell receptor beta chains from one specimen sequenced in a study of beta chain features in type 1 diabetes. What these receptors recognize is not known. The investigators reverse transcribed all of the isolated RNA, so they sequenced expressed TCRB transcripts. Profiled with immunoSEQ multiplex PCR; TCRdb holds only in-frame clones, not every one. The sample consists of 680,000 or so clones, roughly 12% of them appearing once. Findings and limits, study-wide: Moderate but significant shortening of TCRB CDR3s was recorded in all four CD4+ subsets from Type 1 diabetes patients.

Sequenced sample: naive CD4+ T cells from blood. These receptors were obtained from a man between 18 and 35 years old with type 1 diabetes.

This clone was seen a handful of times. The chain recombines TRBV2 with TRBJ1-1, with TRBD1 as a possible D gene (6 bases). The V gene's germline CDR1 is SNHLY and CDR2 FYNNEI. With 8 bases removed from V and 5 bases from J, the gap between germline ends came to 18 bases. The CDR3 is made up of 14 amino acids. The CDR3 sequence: CASVSQGVVTEAFF. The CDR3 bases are TGTGCCAGCGTTTCACAGGGAGTGGTGACTGAAGCTTTCTTT.

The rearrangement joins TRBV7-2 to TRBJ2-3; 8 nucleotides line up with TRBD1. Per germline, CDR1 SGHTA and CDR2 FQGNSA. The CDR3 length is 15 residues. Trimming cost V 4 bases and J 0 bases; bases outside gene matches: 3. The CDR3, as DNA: TGTGCCAGCAGCTCCGGGACAGGCAGCACAGATACGCAGTATTTT. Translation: CASSSGTGSTDTQYF.

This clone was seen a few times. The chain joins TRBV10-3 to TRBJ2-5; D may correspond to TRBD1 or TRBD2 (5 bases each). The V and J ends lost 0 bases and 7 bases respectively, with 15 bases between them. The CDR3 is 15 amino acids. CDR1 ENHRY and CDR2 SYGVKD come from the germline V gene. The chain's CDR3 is CAISESRDDLGTQYF. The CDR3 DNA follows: TGTGCCATCAGTGAGTCGAGGGACGACCTAGGGACCCAGTACTTC.

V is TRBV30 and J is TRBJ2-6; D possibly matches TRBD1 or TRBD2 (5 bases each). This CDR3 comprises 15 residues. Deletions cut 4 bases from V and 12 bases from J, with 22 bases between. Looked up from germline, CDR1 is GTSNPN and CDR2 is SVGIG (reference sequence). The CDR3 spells CAWNSQAGLSAVLTF. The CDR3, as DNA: TGTGCCTGGAATTCACAGGCGGGCTTGTCCGCCGTCCTGACTTTC.

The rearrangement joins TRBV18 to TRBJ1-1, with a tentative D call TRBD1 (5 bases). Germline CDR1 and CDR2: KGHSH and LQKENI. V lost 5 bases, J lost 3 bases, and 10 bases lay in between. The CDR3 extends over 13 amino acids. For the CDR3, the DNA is TGTGCCAGCTCATCAACCAGGGACACTGAAGCTTTCTTT. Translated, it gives CASSSTRDTEAFF.

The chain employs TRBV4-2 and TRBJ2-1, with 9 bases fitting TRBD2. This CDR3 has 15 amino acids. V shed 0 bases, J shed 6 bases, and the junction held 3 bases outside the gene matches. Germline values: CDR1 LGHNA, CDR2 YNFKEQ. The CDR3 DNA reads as TGTGCCAGCAGCCAAGAGCGGGGGGGCTCCAATGAGCAGTTCTTC. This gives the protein CASSQERGGSNEQFF.

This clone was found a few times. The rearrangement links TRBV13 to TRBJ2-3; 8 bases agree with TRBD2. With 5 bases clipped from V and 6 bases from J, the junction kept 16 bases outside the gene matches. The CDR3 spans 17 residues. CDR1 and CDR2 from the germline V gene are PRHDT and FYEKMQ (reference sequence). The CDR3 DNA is TGTGCCAGCAGCCCTATCCCCTTCCTGGCGGGGGGCGATACGCAGTATTTT. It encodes CASSPIPFLAGGDTQYF.

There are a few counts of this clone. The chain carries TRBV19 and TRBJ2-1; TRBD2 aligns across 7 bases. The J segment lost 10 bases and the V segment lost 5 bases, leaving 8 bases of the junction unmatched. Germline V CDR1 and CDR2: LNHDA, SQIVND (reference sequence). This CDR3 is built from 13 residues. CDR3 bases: TGTGCCAGTAGTCCTAGCGGTAGGGGCGAGCAGTTCTTC. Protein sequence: CASSPSGRGEQFF.

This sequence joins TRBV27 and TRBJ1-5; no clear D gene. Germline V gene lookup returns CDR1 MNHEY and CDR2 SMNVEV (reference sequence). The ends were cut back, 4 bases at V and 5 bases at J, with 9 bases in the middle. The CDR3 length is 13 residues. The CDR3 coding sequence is TGTGCCAGCAGTTCGACTTCATATCAGCCCCAGCATTTT. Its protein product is CASSSTSYQPQHF.

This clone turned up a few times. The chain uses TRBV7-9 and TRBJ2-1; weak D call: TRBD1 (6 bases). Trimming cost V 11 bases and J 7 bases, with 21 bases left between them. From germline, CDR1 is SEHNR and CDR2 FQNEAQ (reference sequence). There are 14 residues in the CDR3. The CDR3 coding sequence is TGTGCCGGACGGATAGGGGGAGTTAAGAATGAGCAGTTCTTC. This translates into CAGRIGGVKNEQFF.

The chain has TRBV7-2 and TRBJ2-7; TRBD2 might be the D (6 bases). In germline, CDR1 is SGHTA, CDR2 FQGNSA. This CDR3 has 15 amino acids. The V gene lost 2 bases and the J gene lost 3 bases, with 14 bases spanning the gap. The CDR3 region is CASSLPSGGGYEQYF. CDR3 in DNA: TGTGCCAGCAGCTTACCCTCTGGGGGAGGCTACGAGCAGTACTTC.

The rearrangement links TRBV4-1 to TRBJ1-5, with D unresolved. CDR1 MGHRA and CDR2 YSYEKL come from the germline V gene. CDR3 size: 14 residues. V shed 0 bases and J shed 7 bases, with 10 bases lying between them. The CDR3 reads CASSQDQGRQPQHF. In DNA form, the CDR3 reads TGCGCCAGCAGCCAAGATCAAGGCCGGCAGCCCCAGCATTTT.

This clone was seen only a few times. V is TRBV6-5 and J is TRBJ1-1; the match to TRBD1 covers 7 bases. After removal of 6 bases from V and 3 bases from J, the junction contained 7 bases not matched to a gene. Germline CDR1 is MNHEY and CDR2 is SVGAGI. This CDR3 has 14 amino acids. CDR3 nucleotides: TGTGCCAGCAGCTACCGGGACAGAGACACTGAAGCTTTCTTT. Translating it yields CASSYRDRDTEAFF.

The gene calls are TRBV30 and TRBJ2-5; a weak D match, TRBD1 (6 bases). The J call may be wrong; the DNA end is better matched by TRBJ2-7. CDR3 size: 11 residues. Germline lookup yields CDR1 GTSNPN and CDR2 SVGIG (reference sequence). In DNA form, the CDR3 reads TGTGCCTGGGGGGGCCCTTACGAGCAGTACTTC. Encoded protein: CAWGGPYEQYF.

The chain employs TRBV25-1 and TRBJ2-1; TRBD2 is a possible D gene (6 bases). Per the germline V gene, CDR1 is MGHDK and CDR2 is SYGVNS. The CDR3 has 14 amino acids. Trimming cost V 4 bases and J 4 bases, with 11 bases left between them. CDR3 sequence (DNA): TGTGCCAGCAGTGCTCCGGGACTTTACAATGAGCAGTTCTTC. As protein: CASSAPGLYNEQFF.

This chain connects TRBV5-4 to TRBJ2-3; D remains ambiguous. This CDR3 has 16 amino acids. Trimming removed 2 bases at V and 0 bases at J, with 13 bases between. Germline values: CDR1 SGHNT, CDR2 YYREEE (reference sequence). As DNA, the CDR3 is TGTGCCAGCAGCTTAAAGGTTACTTTTAGCACAGATACGCAGTATTTT. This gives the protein CASSLKVTFSTDTQYF.

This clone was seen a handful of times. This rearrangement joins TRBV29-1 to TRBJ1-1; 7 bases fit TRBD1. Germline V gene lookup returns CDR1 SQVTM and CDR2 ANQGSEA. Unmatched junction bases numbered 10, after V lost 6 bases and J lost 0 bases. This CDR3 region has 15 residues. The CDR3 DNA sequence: TGCAGCGTGGACTCAGGGGGGTGGATGAACACTGAAGCTTTCTTT. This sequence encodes CSVDSGGWMNTEAFF.

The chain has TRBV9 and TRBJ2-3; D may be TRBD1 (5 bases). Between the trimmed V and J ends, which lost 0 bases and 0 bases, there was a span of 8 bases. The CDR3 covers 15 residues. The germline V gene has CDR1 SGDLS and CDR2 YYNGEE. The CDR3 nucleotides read TGTGCCAGCAGCGTAGCAGGGTCTAGCACAGATACGCAGTATTTT. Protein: CASSVAGSSTDTQYF.

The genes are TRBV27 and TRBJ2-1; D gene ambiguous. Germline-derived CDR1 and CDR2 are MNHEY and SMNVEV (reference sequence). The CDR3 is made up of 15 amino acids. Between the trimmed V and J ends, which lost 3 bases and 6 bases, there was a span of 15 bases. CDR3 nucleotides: TGTGCCAGCAGTTTTGGTCCCGGCGGTGCCAATGAGCAGTTCTTC. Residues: CASSFGPGGANEQFF.

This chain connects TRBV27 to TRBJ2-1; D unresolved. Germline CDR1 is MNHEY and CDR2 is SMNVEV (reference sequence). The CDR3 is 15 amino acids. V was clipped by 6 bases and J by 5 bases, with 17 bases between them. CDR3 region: CASSPRDASHNEQFF. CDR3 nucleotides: TGTGCCAGCAGCCCCAGAGATGCATCCCACAATGAGCAGTTCTTC.

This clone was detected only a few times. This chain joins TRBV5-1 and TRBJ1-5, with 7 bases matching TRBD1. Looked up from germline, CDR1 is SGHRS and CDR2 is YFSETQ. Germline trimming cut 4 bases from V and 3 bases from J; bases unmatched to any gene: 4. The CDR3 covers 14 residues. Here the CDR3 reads CASSAGQPNQPQHF. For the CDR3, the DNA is TGCGCCAGCAGCGCGGGACAGCCCAATCAGCCCCAGCATTTT.

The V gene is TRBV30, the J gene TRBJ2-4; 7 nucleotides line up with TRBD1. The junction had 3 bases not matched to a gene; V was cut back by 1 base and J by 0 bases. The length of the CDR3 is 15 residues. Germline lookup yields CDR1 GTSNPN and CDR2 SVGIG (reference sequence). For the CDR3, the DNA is TGTGCCTGGAGTGACGGGACAGTAGCCAAAAACATTCAGTACTTC. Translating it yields CAWSDGTVAKNIQYF.

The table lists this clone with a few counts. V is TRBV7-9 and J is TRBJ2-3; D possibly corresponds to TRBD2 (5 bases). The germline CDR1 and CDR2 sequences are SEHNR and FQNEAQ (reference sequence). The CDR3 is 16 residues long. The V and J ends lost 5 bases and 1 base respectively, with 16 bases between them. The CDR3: CASSPQLARGTDTQYF. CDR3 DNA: TGTGCCAGCAGCCCTCAACTCGCGCGGGGCACAGATACGCAGTATTTT.